These 7 T cell receptor beta chains were all obtained from the same sample, sequenced in a study of breast tumors, draining lymph nodes, adjacent tissues. Axillary draining lymph nodes of breast cancer patients supplied the node samples. TCRdb reanalysed the multiplex PCR reads using MiXCR and keeps one entry per CDR3 protein. The sample records about 130,000 distinct CDR3 sequences, 21% being singletons. Sequencing was performed on axillary lymph node tissue. Every receptor here comes from a female donor with breast cancer. Some clones in this sample may be carry-over from other donors' samples.

This clonotype occurred many times. The rearrangement links TRBV2 to TRBJ2-5; 13 positions match TRBD2. J was trimmed by 4 bases and V by 4 bases; bases with no gene match: 6. The CDR3 length is 16 residues. Germline assignment: CDR1 SNHLY and CDR2 FYNNEI. Here the CDR3 DNA reads TGTGCCAGCAGTGGCCGACTAGCGGGAGGTCGAGAGACCCAGTACTTC. Protein product: CASSGRLAGGRETQYF.

This clonotype has at least ten counts. V usage is TRBV7-9 and J usage is TRBJ2-3; tentatively, D is TRBD1 (6 bases). Germline-derived CDR1 and CDR2 are SEHNR and FQNEAQ (reference sequence). Trimming shortened V by 3 bases and J by 0 bases, and 7 bases separated the two germline ends. The CDR3 totals 14 residues. CDR3 DNA sequence: TGTGCCAGCAGCTTCGGACAGAGCACAGATACGCAGTATTTT. Residues: CASSFGQSTDTQYF.

This clonotype occurred many times. The genes are TRBV20-1 and TRBJ2-5; TRBD2 aligns across 9 bases. With 5 bases clipped from V and 2 bases from J, the junction kept 9 bases outside the gene matches. From germline, CDR1 is DFQATT and CDR2 SNEGSKA (reference sequence). This CDR3 spans 15 amino acids. The CDR3 loop reads CSAETSGGPQETQYF. CDR3 DNA: TGCAGTGCTGAGACTAGCGGAGGCCCTCAAGAGACCCAGTACTTC.

To note about this clonotype: This may come from a read error, since a much larger clone is one base off. This chain joins TRBV9 and TRBJ2-2; 7 bases agree with TRBD2. CDR1 is SGDLS and CDR2 is YYNGEE in the germline V gene. This CDR3 has 15 residues. CDR3 DNA: TGTGCCAGCAGCGTAGAGCCTAGCGGCGCCGGGGAGCTGTCTTTT. Translating it yields CASSVEPSGAGELSF.

About this clonotype: Since a much larger clone is just one base distant, this may be a read error. The V gene is TRBV12-3 or TRBV12-4, the J gene TRBJ2-7; a weak D match, TRBD2 (5 bases). The CDR3 is 16 amino acids. Between the trimmed V and J ends, which lost 1 base and 7 bases, there was a span of 20 bases. The CDR3 nucleotides are TGTGCCAGCAGTTTAGAGTTAAGGGCGTGGAGGAATGAGCAGTACTTC. It is translated as CASSLELRAWRNEQYF.

This clonotype was seen many times. The CDR3 DNA sequence: TGTGCCAGCAACGGGCACCAAAGAGAAAAACTGTTTTTT. As protein: CASNGHQREKLFF. The chain recombines TRBV2 with TRBJ1-4; no clear D. The CDR3 runs 13 residues. Trimming left V 7 bases short and J 8 bases short, with 14 bases between. The V gene's germline CDR1 is SNHLY and CDR2 FYNNEI.

This clonotype turned up a few times. V gene TRBV28 combines with J gene TRBJ1-3, with D uncertain. Per germline, CDR1 MDHEN and CDR2 SYDVKM. The CDR3 sequence is 13 residues long. Trimming took off 6 bases at V and 2 bases at J, with 8 bases between the two ends. The CDR3 DNA sequence: TGTGCCAGCAGCGACGCCGCTGGAAACACCATATATTTT. Translation: CASSDAAGNTIYF.